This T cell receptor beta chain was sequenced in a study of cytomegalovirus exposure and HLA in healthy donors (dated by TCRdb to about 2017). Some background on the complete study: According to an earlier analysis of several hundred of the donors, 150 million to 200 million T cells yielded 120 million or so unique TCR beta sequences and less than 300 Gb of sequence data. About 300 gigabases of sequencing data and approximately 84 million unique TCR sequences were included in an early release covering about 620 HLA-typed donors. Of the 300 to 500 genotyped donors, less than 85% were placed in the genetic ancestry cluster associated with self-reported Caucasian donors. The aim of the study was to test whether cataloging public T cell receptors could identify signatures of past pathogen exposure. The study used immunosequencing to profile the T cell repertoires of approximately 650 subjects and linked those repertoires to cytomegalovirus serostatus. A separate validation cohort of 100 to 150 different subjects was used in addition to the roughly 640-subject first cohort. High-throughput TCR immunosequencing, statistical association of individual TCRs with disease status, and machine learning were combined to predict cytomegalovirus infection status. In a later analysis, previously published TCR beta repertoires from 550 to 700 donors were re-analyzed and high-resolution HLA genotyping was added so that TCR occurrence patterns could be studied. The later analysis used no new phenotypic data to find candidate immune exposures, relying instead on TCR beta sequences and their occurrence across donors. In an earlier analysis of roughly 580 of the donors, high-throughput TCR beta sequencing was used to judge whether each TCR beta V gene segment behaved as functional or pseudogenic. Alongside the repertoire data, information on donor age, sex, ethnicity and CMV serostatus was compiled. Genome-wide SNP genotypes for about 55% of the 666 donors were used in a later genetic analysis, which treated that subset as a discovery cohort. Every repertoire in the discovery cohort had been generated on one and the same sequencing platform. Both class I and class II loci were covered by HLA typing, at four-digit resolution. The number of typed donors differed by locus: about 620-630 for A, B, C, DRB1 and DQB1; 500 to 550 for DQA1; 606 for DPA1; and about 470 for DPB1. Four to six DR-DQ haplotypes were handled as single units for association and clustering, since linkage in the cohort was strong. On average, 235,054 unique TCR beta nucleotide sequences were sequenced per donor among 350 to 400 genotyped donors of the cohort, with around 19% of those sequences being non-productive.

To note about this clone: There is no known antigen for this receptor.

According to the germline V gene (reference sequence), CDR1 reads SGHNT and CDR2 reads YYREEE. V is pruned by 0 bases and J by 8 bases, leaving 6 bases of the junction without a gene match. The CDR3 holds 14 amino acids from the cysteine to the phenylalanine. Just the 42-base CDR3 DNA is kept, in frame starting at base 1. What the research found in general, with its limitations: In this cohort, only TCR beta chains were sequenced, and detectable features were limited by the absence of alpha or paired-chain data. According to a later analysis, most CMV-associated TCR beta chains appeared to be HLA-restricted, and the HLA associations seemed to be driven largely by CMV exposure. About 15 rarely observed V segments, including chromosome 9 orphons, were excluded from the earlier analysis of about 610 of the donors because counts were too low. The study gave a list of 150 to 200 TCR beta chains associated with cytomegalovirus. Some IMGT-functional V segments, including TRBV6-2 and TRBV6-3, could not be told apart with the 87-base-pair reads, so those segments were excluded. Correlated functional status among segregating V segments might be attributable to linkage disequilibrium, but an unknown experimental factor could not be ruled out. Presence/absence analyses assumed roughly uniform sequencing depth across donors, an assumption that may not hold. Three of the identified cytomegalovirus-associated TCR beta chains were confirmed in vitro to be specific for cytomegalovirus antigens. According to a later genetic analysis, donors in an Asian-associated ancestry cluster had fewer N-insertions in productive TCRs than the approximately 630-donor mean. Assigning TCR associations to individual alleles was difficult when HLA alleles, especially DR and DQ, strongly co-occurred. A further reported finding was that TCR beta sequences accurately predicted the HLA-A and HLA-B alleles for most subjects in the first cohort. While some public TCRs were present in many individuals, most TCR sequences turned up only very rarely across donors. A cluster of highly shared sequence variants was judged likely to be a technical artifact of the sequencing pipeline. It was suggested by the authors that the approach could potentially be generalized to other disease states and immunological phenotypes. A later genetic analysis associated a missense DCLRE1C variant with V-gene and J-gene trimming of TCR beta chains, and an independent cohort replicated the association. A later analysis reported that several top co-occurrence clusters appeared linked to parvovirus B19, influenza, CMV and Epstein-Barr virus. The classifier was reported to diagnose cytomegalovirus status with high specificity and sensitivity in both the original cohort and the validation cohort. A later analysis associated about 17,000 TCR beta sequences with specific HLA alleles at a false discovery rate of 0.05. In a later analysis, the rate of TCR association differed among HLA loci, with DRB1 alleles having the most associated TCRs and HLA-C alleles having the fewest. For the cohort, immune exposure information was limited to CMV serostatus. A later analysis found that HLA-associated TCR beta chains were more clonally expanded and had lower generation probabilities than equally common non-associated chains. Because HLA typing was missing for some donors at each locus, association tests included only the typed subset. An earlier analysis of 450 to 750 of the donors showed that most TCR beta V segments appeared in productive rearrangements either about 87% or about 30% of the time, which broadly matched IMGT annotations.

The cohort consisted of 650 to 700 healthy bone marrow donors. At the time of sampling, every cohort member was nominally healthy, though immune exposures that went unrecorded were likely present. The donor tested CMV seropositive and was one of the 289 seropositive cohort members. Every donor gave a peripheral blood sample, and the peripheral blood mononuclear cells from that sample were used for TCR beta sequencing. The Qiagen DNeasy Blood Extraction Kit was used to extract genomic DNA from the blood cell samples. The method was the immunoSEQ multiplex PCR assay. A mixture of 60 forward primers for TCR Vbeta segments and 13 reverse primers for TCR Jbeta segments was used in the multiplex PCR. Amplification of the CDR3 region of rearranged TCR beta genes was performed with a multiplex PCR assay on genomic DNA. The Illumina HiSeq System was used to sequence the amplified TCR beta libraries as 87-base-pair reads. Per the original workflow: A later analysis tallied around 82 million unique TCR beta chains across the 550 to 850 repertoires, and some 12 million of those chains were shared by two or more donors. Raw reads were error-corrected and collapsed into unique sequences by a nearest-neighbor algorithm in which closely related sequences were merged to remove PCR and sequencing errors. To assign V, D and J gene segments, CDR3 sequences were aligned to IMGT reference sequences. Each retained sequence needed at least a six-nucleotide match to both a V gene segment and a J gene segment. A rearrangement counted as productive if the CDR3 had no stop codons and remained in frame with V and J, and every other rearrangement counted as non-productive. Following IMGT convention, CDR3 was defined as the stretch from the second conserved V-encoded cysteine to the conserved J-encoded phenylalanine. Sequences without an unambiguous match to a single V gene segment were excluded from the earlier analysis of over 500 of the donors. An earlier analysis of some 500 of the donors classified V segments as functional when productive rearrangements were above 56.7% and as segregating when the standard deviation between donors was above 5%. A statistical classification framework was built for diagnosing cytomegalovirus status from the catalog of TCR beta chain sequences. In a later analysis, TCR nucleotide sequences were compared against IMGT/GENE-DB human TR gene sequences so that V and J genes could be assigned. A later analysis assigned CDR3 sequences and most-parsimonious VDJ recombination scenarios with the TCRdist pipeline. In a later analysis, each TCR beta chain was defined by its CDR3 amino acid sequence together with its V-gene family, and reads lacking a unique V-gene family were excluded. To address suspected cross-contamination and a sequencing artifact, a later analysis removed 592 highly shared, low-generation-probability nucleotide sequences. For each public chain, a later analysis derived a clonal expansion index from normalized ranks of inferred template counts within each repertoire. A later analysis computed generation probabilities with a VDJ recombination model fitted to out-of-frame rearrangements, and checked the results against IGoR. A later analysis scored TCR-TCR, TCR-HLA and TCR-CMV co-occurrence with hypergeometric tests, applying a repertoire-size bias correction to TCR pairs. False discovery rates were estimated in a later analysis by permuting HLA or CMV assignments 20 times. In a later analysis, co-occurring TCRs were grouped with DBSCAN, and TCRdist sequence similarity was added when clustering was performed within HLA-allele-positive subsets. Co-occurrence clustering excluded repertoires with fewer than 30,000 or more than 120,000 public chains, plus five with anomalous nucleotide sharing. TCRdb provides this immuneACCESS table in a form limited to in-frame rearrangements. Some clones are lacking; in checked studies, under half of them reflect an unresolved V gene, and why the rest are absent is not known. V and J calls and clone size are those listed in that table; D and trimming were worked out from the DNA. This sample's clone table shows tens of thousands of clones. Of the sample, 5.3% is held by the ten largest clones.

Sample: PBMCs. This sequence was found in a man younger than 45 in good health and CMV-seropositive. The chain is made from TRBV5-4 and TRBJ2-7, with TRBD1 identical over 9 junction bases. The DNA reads TGTGCCAGCAGCTTGGCCGGAGGACAGGGGAAGCAGTACTTC. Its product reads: CASSLAGGQGKQYF.